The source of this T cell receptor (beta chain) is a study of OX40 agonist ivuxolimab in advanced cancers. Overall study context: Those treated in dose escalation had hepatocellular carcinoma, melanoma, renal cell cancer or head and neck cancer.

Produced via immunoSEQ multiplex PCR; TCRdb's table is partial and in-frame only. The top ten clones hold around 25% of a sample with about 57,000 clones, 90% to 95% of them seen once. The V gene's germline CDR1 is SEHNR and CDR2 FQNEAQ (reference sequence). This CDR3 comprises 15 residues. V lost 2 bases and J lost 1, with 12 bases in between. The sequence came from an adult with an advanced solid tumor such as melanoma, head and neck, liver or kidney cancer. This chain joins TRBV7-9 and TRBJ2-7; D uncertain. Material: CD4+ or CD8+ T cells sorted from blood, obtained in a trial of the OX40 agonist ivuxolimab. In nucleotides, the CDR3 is TGTGCCAGCAGCTTATTACTAATGGGGTCCTACGAGCAGTACTTC. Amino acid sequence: CASSLLLMGSYEQYF.